Below, 18 T cell receptor beta chains from the same sample are listed, as sequenced in a study of ipilimumab plus nivolumab after autologous stem cell transplantation. Using immunoSEQ multiplex PCR, the repertoire was profiled, and TCRdb retains in-frame clones only, with some absent. The sample consists of 17,000 or so clones, approximately 71% of them appearing once. Sequencing was performed on PBMCs, taken in a trial of ipilimumab plus nivolumab as post-transplant consolidation. The receptors were sampled from a male donor with diffuse large B-cell lymphoma.

The gene calls are TRBV5-4 and TRBJ2-3; D remains unclear. CDR1 SGHNT and CDR2 YYREEE come from the germline V gene (reference sequence). This CDR3 region has 13 residues. With 1 base removed from V and 0 bases from J, the gap between germline ends came to 3 bases. CDR3 coding DNA: TGTGCCAGCAGCTTGAGTAGCACAGATACGCAGTATTTT. This encodes CASSLSSTDTQYF.

The table lists this clone with a few counts. The chain links TRBV9 to TRBJ1-1; D not resolved. The CDR3 spans 11 residues. V dropped 0 bases and J dropped 5 bases, with 2 bases sitting between them. Germline values: CDR1 SGDLS, CDR2 YYNGEE. The CDR3 protein is CASSVVTEAFF. For the CDR3, the DNA is TGTGCCAGCAGCGTAGTAACTGAAGCTTTCTTT.

The CDR3 loop is CASSFASTDTQYF. In DNA, the CDR3 is TGCGCCAGCAGCTTCGCTAGCACAGATACGCAGTATTTT. The chain combines TRBV5-1 with TRBJ2-3; D unclear. Germline V CDR1 and CDR2: SGHRS, YFSETQ. V lost 2 bases and J 0 bases, leaving 4 bases between the germline ends. The CDR3 length is 13 residues.

The chain uses TRBV7-6 and TRBJ2-2; 12 bases agree with TRBD2. The J segment lost 1 base and the V segment lost 3 bases, leaving 3 bases of the junction unmatched. Per the germline V gene, CDR1 is SGHVS and CDR2 is FNYEAQ. The CDR3 consists of 17 residues. The CDR3 is CASSFMTSGRNTGELFF. The CDR3 region has the DNA TGTGCCAGCAGCTTCATGACTAGCGGGAGGAACACCGGGGAGCTGTTTTTT.

This clone has just one count. The gene calls are TRBV2 and TRBJ2-1; 10 bases are a match to TRBD1. The ends lost 6 bases at V and 7 bases at J; junction bases unmatched: 6. Per germline, CDR1 SNHLY and CDR2 FYNNEI. The length of the CDR3 is 14 residues. The CDR3 DNA reads TGTGCCAGCAGGCCGGGGACAGGGGATAATGAGCAGTTCTTC. It is translated as CASRPGTGDNEQFF.

Comment on this clone: A read error is likely here: a far larger clone is one base away. The gene calls are TRBV9 and TRBJ2-6; TRBD2 matches at 9 bases. Germline trimming cut 10 bases from V and 0 bases from J; bases unmatched to any gene: 14. The germline V gene encodes CDR1 SGDLS and CDR2 YYNGEE. The CDR3 totals 18 residues. The CDR3 DNA follows: TGTGCCCCCAGCGCGGGGGGGCAGGTAAACTCTGGGGCCAACGTCCTGACTTTC. Translating gives CAPSAGGQVNSGANVLTF.

This rearrangement joins TRBV11-3 to TRBJ2-1; 11 nucleotides align to TRBD2. The ends lost 3 bases at V and 4 bases at J; junction bases unmatched: 5. Germline V gives CDR1 SGHNT, CDR2 YENEEA. CDR3 length equals 16 residues. The CDR3 protein is CASSFGTSGLYNEQFF. CDR3 nucleotide sequence: TGTGCCAGCAGCTTTGGGACTAGCGGCCTGTACAATGAGCAGTTCTTC.

The J gene is TRBJ2-3, the V gene TRBV7-6; D possibly uses TRBD1 or TRBD2 (5 bases each). CDR1 and CDR2 from the germline V gene are SGHVS and FNYEAQ. Between the trimmed V and J ends, which lost 1 base and 7 bases, there was a span of 6 bases. The CDR3 covers 12 residues. In DNA, the CDR3 is TGTGCCAGCAGCTTAGGGGGGAATACGCAGTATTTT. Translating it yields CASSLGGNTQYF.

J is TRBJ2-1 and V is TRBV2; D unclear. Germline V gene data show CDR1 as SNHLY and CDR2 as FYNNEI. V shed 3 bases and J shed 7 bases, with 13 bases lying between them. This CDR3 is 14 amino acids long. The CDR3 DNA sequence: TGTGCCAGCAGTGATCAAGGGCCCGGTAATGAGCAGTTCTTC. It is translated as CASSDQGPGNEQFF.

This clone occurred once. This rearrangement joins TRBV4-1 to TRBJ2-1, with unresolved D. The germline V gene has CDR1 MGHRA and CDR2 YSYEKL. The CDR3 loop spans 15 amino acids. V was cut by 3 bases and J by 5 bases, with 14 bases left in between. The CDR3 is CASSQAPLGNNEQFF. The CDR3 nucleotides are TGCGCCAGCAGCCAGGCCCCCCTTGGAAACAATGAGCAGTTCTTC.

This chain joins TRBV13 and TRBJ2-2, with 9 bases matching TRBD1. Trimming took 6 bases from V and 6 from J; bases not matched to a gene: 8. The CDR3 is 15 amino acids. CDR1 is PRHDT and CDR2 is FYEKMQ in the germline V gene (reference sequence). CDR3 amino acids: CASSPTGGAPGELFF. In DNA, the CDR3 is TGTGCCAGCAGTCCGACAGGGGGGGCACCCGGGGAGCTGTTTTTT.

The CDR3 region is CASSTRETSGGFEQFF. CDR3 nucleotides: TGTGCCAGCAGTACCAGGGAGACTAGCGGGGGTTTTGAGCAGTTCTTC. The J gene is TRBJ2-1, the V gene TRBV5-8; TRBD2 matches 12 bases. Germline values: CDR1 SGHTS, CDR2 YDEGEE. The CDR3 contains 16 residues. After removal of 5 bases from V and 9 bases from J, the junction contained 12 bases not matched to a gene.

The V call is TRBV1, the J call TRBJ2-7; the D call in the table, TRBD2, was not verified against the DNA. TRBV1 is a listed pseudogene. CDR3 length equals 16 residues. The DNA for the CDR3 is TGCACCAGCAGCCACGGACTAGCGGGGGGGCCCTTGGAGCAGTACTTC. It yields the protein CTSSHGLAGGPLEQYF.

The chain carries TRBV7-9 and TRBJ2-7, with D hard to call. CDR3 length: 14 amino acids. The germline CDR1 and CDR2 sequences are SEHNR and FQNEAQ (reference sequence). V lost 3 bases to trimming and J lost 2 bases, with 11 bases between them. The CDR3 nucleotides are TGTGCCAGCAGCTTTCTCGGCGGCACCTACGAGCAGTACTTC. Protein product: CASSFLGGTYEQYF.

This sequence joins TRBV30 and TRBJ2-3; 11 positions agree with TRBD2. Losses at the gene ends were 4 bases for V and 3 bases for J; bases not matched to a gene: 6. CDR1 is GTSNPN and CDR2 is SVGIG in the germline V gene (reference sequence). The CDR3 consists of 15 residues. CDR3 coding DNA: TGTGCCTGGAATATAGGACTAGCGGGTACAGATACGCAGTATTTT. The encoded protein is CAWNIGLAGTDTQYF. The variable domain in full, with the rest retrieved from reference TRBV30 and TRBJ2-3, is SQTIHQWPATLVQPVGSPLSLECTVEGTSNPNLYWYRQAAGRGLQLLFYSVGIGQISSEVPQNLSASRPQDRQFILSSKKLLLSDSGFYLCAWNIGLAGTDTQYFGPGTRLTVL.

This clone came up a few times. The chain recombines TRBV30 with TRBJ1-5; 7 bases are shared with TRBD1. The germline V gene has CDR1 GTSNPN and CDR2 SVGIG (reference sequence). V shed 1 base, J shed 3 bases, and the junction held 6 bases outside the gene matches. This CDR3 has 15 amino acids. CDR3 nucleotides: TGTGCCTGGAGTGGCCTAGGGGGCCTCAATCAGCCCCAGCATTTT. Translation gives CAWSGLGGLNQPQHF.

The chain carries TRBV7-2 and TRBJ2-2, with 13 nucleotides matching TRBD2. The CDR3 extends over 17 amino acids. Trimming took 5 bases from V and 4 from J; bases not matched to a gene: 7. Germline CDR1 is SGHTA and CDR2 is FQGNSA. CDR3 loop: CASSAPLAGGVTGELFF. Written as DNA, the CDR3 is TGTGCCAGCAGCGCGCCACTAGCGGGAGGGGTCACCGGGGAGCTGTTTTTT.

DNA of the CDR3: TGTGCCAGCAGCCCCCCCCGACTAGCGGGGATCACAGATACGCAGTATTTT. Its protein is CASSPPRLAGITDTQYF. This chain joins TRBV7-9 and TRBJ2-3; 11 bases match TRBD2. Looked up from germline, CDR1 is SEHNR and CDR2 is FQNEAQ (reference sequence). This CDR3 is 17 amino acids long. The J segment lost 2 bases and the V segment lost 5 bases, leaving 9 bases of the junction unmatched.